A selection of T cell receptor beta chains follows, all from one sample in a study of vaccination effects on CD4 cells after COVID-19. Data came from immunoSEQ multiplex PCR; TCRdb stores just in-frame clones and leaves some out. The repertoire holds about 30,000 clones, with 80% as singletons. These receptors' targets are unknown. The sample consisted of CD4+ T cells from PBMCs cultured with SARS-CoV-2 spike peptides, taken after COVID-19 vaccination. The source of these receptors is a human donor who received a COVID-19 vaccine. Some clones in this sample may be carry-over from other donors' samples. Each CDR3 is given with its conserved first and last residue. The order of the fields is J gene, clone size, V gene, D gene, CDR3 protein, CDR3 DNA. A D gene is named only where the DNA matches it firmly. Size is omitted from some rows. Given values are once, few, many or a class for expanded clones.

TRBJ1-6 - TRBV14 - CASSQDLGSYNSPLHF TGTGCCAGCAGCCAAGATCTGGGCAGCTATAATTCACCCCTCCACTTT
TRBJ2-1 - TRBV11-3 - CASSLGGTGILNEQFF TGTGCCAGCAGCTTAGGAGGAACGGGGATTTTAAATGAGCAGTTCTTC
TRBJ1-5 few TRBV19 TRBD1 CASSALDRGNNQPQHF TGTGCCAGTAGTGCCTTGGACAGGGGGAATAATCAGCCCCAGCATTTT
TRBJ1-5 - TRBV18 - CASSPKGDQPQHF TGTGCCAGCTCACCGAAAGGGGATCAGCCCCAGCATTTT
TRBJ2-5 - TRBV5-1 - CASSADSRAQETQYF TGCGCCAGCAGCGCGGATTCTAGGGCCCAGGAGACCCAGTACTTC
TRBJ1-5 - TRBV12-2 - CASRLDRRGCSNQPQHF TGTGCAAGTCGTCTGGACAGAAGGGGTTGTAGCAATCAGCCCCAGCATTTT
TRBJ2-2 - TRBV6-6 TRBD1 CASRTGTGGPGELFF TGTGCCAGCAGGACAGGGACAGGGGGCCCCGGGGAGCTGTTTTTT
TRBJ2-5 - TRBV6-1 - CASSEGFGRIQETQYF TGTGCCAGCAGTGAGGGTTTTGGACGGATTCAAGAGACCCAGTACTTC
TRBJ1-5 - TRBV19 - CASSKAYSNQPQHF TGTGCCAGTAGTAAGGCTTATAGCAATCAGCCCCAGCATTTT
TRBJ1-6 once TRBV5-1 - CASGASPDSPLHF TGCGCCAGCGGCGCTTCACCTGATTCACCCCTCCACTTT
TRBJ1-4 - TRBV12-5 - CASGSDSHNEKLFF TGTGCTAGTGGTTCGGACAGCCATAATGAAAAACTGTTTTTT
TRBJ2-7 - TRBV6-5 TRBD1 CASSYTEGQAGEQYF TGTGCCAGCAGTTACACTGAAGGACAGGCCGGCGAGCAGTACTTC
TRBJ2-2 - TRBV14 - CASSQVRRGNTGELFF TGTGCCAGCAGCCAAGTGAGGAGGGGGAACACCGGGGAGCTGTTTTTT
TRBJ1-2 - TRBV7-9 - CASSSDTQPPFYGYTF TGTGCCAGCAGTTCGGACACCCAACCCCCCTTCTATGGCTACACCTTC
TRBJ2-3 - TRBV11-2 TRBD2 CASSPRLALRTDTQYF TGTGCCAGCAGCCCCAGACTAGCCCTCCGCACAGATACGCAGTATTTT
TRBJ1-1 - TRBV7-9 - CASSLSANTEAFF TGTGCCAGCAGCTTGTCTGCGAACACTGAAGCTTTCTTT
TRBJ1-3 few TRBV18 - CASSLTATSGNTIYF TGTGCCAGCTCATTGACAGCTACCTCTGGAAACACCATATATTTT
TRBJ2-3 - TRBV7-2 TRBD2 CASSFRLAGGLVDTQYF TGTGCCAGCAGCTTTCGTCTAGCGGGGGGGCTAGTAGATACGCAGTATTTT
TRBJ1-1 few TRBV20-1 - CSVEGTEAFF TGCAGTGTTGAGGGAACCGAAGCTTTCTTT
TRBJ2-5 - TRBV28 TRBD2 CASSLTSGGQETQYF TGTGCCAGCAGTTTGACTAGCGGGGGCCAAGAGACCCAGTACTTC
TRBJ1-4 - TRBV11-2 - CASSLFTGRTNEKLFF TGTGCCAGCAGCTTATTTACAGGGAGGACTAATGAAAAACTGTTTTTT
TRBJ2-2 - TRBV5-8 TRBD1 CASSRWTGGRNTGELFF TGTGCCAGCAGCAGATGGACAGGGGGCAGGAACACCGGGGAGCTGTTTTTT
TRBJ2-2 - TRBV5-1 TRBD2 CASSRTSGGPPNTGELFF TGCGCCAGCAGCAGGACTAGCGGGGGACCTCCGAACACCGGGGAGCTGTTTTTT
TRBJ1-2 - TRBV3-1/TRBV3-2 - CASSRSITLDTGHGYTF TGTGCCAGCAGCCGATCAATTACACTCGACACAGGGCATGGCTACACCTTC
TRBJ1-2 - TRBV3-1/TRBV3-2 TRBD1 CASSPLGQGNYGYTF TGTGCCAGCAGCCCCCTGGGACAGGGGAACTATGGCTACACCTTC
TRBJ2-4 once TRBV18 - CASSPRQVLAKNIQYF TGTGCCAGCTCACCCCGACAGGTCCTAGCCAAAAACATTCAGTACTTC
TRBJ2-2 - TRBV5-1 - CASSLAGPNTGELFF TGCGCCAGCAGCTTGGCGGGACCAAACACCGGGGAGCTGTTTTTT
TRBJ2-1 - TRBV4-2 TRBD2 CASSQDTAGSSYNEQFF TGTGCCAGCAGCCAAGATACAGCGGGAAGCTCCTACAATGAGCAGTTCTTC
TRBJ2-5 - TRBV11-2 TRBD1 CASRAGTGGRQETQYF TGTGCCAGCAGGGCCGGGACAGGGGGCCGCCAAGAGACCCAGTACTTC
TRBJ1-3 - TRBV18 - CASSPQSWGNTIYF TGTGCCAGCTCACCACAGTCTTGGGGAAACACCATATATTTT
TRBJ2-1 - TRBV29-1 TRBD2 CSVQGGGANNEQFF TGCAGCGTTCAAGGCGGGGGGGCTAATAATGAGCAGTTCTTC
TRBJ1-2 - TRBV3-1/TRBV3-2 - CASSQEGRSGYTF TGTGCCAGCAGCCAAGAGGGCAGGAGTGGCTACACCTTC
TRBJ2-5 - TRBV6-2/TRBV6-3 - CASSKMTGVWETQYF TGTGCCAGCAGCAAAATGACTGGCGTATGGGAGACCCAGTACTTC
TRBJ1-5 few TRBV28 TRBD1 CASSTGQGSQPQHF TGTGCCAGCAGTACAGGACAGGGGAGTCAGCCCCAGCATTTT
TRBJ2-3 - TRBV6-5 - CASSRTLGTDTQYF TGTGCCAGCAGTCGGACACTTGGGACAGATACGCAGTATTTT
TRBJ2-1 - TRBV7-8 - CASSFLGLLHNEQFF TGTGCCAGCAGCTTTCTAGGACTTTTACACAATGAGCAGTTCTTC
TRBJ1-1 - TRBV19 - CASSRGRFSEAFF TGTGCCAGTAGTAGGGGCAGGTTCTCTGAAGCTTTCTTT
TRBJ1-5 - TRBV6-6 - CASSSNQPQHF TGTGCCAGCAGTTCCAATCAGCCCCAGCATTTT
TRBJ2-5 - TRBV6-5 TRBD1 CASSYSGQGEGETQYF TGTGCCAGCAGTTACTCGGGACAGGGGGAAGGGGAGACCCAGTACTTC
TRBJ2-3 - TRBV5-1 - CASRPGEAFTDTQYF TGCGCCAGCAGACCGGGGGAGGCCTTCACAGATACGCAGTATTTT
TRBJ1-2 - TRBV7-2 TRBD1 CASSGQGSYGYTF TGTGCCAGCAGCGGACAGGGGTCCTATGGCTACACCTTC
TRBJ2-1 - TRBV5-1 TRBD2 CASSRAGGPGDEQFF TGCGCCAGCAGCCGAGCGGGGGGGCCTGGGGATGAGCAGTTCTTC
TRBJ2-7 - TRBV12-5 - CASQAGGGEQYF TGTGCTAGTCAGGCCGGGGGAGGCGAGCAGTACTTC
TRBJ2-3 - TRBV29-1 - CSVEEASTDTQYF TGCAGCGTTGAGGAGGCGTCCACAGATACGCAGTATTTT
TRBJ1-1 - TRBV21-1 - CASIRIIGMNTEAFF TGTGCCAGCATTCGAATCATAGGAATGAACACTGAAGCTTTCTTT
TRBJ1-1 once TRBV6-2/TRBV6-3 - CASSLRGTNTEAFF TGTGCCAGCAGCCTAAGGGGAACGAACACTGAAGCTTTCTTT
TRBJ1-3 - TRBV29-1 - CSVEDTGNTIYF TGCAGCGTTGAAGATACAGGAAACACCATATATTTT
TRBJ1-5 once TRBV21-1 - CASSKGGQDNQPQHF TGTGCCAGCAGCAAAGGAGGACAGGACAATCAGCCCCAGCATTTT
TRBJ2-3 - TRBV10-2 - CASRKSPSVDTQYF TGCGCCAGCCGAAAATCTCCTTCAGTAGATACGCAGTATTTT
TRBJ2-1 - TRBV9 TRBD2 CASSATSGVNYNEQFF TGTGCCAGCAGCGCGACTAGCGGGGTAAATTACAATGAGCAGTTCTTC
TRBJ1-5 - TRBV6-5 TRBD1 CASRDRESNQPQHF TGTGCCAGCAGGGACAGGGAAAGCAATCAGCCCCAGCATTTT
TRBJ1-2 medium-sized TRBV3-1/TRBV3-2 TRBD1 CASSQDRWQGGHGYTF TGTGCCAGCAGCCAAGATAGGTGGCAGGGGGGGCATGGCTACACCTTC
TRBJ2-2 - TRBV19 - CASSMRWTNTGELFF TGTGCCAGTAGTATGAGGTGGACGAACACCGGGGAGCTGTTTTTT
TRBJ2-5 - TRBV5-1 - CASSRTVQETQYF TGCGCCAGCAGCCGGACAGTTCAAGAGACCCAGTACTTC
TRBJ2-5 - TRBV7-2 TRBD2 CASSLTGGPETQYF TGTGCCAGCAGCTTAACGGGGGGGCCGGAGACCCAGTACTTC
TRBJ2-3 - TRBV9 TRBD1 CASSVDGQGWRDTQYF TGTGCCAGCAGCGTAGACGGACAGGGATGGCGGGATACGCAGTATTTT
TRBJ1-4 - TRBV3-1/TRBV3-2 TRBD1 CASSQFSGTVDEKLFF TGTGCCAGCAGCCAGTTCAGTGGGACAGTCGATGAAAAACTGTTTTTT
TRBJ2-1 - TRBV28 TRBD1 CASSSAGTGAYGEQFF TGTGCCAGCAGCTCAGCCGGGACAGGGGCGTACGGTGAGCAGTTCTTC